A selection of T cell receptor beta chains follows, all from one sample in a study of identical twins. TCRdb independently ran MiXCR on the 5' RACE reads; one entry per CDR3 protein. Altogether about 730,000 distinct CDR3 sequences are present, over 20% being singletons, with the ten largest covering approximately 4.3%. The same specimen was also included in a second study, on T cells expressing NK-cell markers.

Material for sequencing was PBMCs. The receptors were sampled from a young woman in good health. Each CDR3 is given without its conserved first and last residue. For some rows the clone size is stated as once, few or many, or as a class when expanded; others skip it.

-	TRBV3-1	TRBJ2-1	ASSQEGGTRFHEQF
-	TRBV7-8	TRBJ2-1	ASSLAEGGSEQF
few	TRBV10-3	TRBJ2-7	AIARRERSYEQY
few	TRBV6-1	TRBJ2-7	ASLTPTRNEQY
-	TRBV15	TRBJ1-1	ATRGRRIRNTEAF
few	TRBV3-1	TRBJ2-3	ASSHSGDTQY
-	TRBV6-5	TRBJ1-1	ASSRFNTEAF
-	TRBV20-1	TRBJ1-5	SARPRQASQPQH
-	TRBV20-1	TRBJ2-7	SARDPKASGFTYEQY
few	TRBV5-1	TRBJ2-3	ASKRGLADTQY
-	TRBV7-2	TRBJ2-1	ASSRSPFYNEQF
-	TRBV7-2	TRBJ2-5	ASSLGVGGKETQY
-	TRBV7-8	TRBJ2-1	ASSLPGKYNEQF
few	TRBV5-1	TRBJ2-1	ASSLEGSRLNEQF
few	TRBV10-3	TRBJ2-1	AIRALVPDNEQF
few	TRBV20-1	TRBJ2-7	SAPWGYEQY
-	TRBV7-7	TRBJ2-1	ASSSGTANEQF
few	TRBV12-3/TRBV12-4	TRBJ2-1	ASRSTSGSAEQF
many	TRBV9	TRBJ2-3	ASSVGSDTQY